These T cell receptor beta chains were read from a single sample in a study of shared clonotypes between healthy human individuals. The table came from immunoSEQ multiplex PCR; TCRdb's copy has only in-frame clones and leaves some out. The profile shows 2,500,000 or so clones, more than 90% of them singletons. Sequencing input: naive CD4+ T cells sorted from blood. Receptors were obtained from a man between 18 and 35 years old in good health. Both conserved end residues are part of each CDR3. A D gene is named only where the DNA matches it firmly. Size is omitted from some rows. Given values are once, few, many or a class for expanded clones.

clone_size: once; j_call: TRBJ2-2; d_call: .; v_call: TRBV10-1; cdr3_aa: CASSLLNTGELFF; cdr3_nt: TGCGCCAGCAGCCTCCTGAACACCGGGGAGCTGTTTTTT
clone_size: .; j_call: TRBJ2-1; d_call: TRBD2; v_call: TRBV5-1; cdr3_aa: CASSLAAGEGFEQFF; cdr3_nt: TGCGCCAGCAGCTTGGCAGCGGGGGAAGGGTTTGAGCAGTTCTTC
clone_size: .; j_call: TRBJ1-2; d_call: .; v_call: TRBV6-6; cdr3_aa: CASSPDRNYGYTF; cdr3_nt: TGTGCCAGCAGTCCCGACAGGAACTATGGCTACACCTTC
clone_size: few; j_call: TRBJ1-1; d_call: .; v_call: TRBV30; cdr3_aa: CAWSNSGQTEAFF; cdr3_nt: TGTGCCTGGAGTAACTCTGGCCAGACTGAAGCTTTCTTT
clone_size: .; j_call: TRBJ1-4; d_call: .; v_call: TRBV5-4; cdr3_aa: CASSTTGNEKLFF; cdr3_nt: TGTGCCAGCAGCACGACAGGAAATGAAAAACTGTTTTTT
clone_size: .; j_call: TRBJ2-7; d_call: TRBD1; v_call: TRBV6-5; cdr3_aa: CASSSYRDRAEQYF; cdr3_nt: TGTGCCAGCAGTTCCTACCGGGACAGAGCCGAGCAGTACTTC
clone_size: .; j_call: TRBJ2-2; d_call: .; v_call: TRBV6-1; cdr3_aa: CASMDRRGTGELFF; cdr3_nt: TGTGCCAGCATGGACAGAAGAGGGACCGGGGAGCTGTTTTTT
clone_size: once; j_call: TRBJ2-7; d_call: .; v_call: TRBV15; cdr3_aa: CATSRESTERSYEQYF; cdr3_nt: TGTGCCACCAGCAGAGAAAGCACGGAAAGGTCCTACGAGCAGTACTTC
clone_size: .; j_call: TRBJ2-1; d_call: .; v_call: TRBV7-2; cdr3_aa: CASSLQGNSYNEQFF; cdr3_nt: TGTGCCAGCAGCTTACAGGGGAATTCCTACAATGAGCAGTTCTTC
clone_size: .; j_call: TRBJ1-2; d_call: TRBD1; v_call: TRBV18; cdr3_aa: CASSPRTGDGYTF; cdr3_nt: TGTGCCAGCTCACCTCGGACAGGGGATGGCTACACCTTC
clone_size: .; j_call: TRBJ2-5; d_call: TRBD2; v_call: TRBV27; cdr3_aa: CASSRGRREETQYF; cdr3_nt: TGTGCCAGCAGCCGCGGGAGGCGGGAAGAGACCCAGTACTTC
clone_size: .; j_call: TRBJ2-5; d_call: .; v_call: TRBV6-5; cdr3_aa: CASSYRGAGETQYF; cdr3_nt: TGTGCCAGCAGTTATCGGGGGGCGGGGGAGACCCAGTACTTC
clone_size: .; j_call: TRBJ1-2; d_call: .; v_call: TRBV28; cdr3_aa: CASSPGPRDSSYGYTF; cdr3_nt: TGTGCCAGCAGTCCGGGACCGCGAGATTCAAGCTATGGCTACACCTTC
clone_size: .; j_call: TRBJ1-1; d_call: .; v_call: TRBV9; cdr3_aa: CASGPGPLNTEAFF; cdr3_nt: TGTGCCAGCGGCCCCGGGCCCCTGAACACTGAAGCTTTCTTT
clone_size: .; j_call: TRBJ1-5; d_call: .; v_call: TRBV18; cdr3_aa: CASSSSGPSSNQPQHF; cdr3_nt: TGTGCCAGCTCATCATCGGGACCAAGTAGCAATCAGCCCCAGCATTTT
clone_size: .; j_call: TRBJ1-1; d_call: .; v_call: TRBV5-7; cdr3_aa: CASSLEGSGVQKNTEAFF; cdr3_nt: TGTGCCAGCAGCTTGGAGGGGTCGGGTGTGCAAAAGAACACTGAAGCTTTCTTT
clone_size: .; j_call: TRBJ2-1; d_call: .; v_call: TRBV10-1; cdr3_aa: CASSGYGEYNEQFF; cdr3_nt: TGCGCCAGCAGTGGCTACGGGGAATACAATGAGCAGTTCTTC
clone_size: .; j_call: TRBJ2-7; d_call: .; v_call: TRBV6-6; cdr3_aa: CASRSKTYEQYF; cdr3_nt: TGTGCCAGCAGGAGCAAAACCTACGAGCAGTACTTC
clone_size: .; j_call: TRBJ2-1; d_call: .; v_call: TRBV19; cdr3_aa: CASSILDREGNEQFF; cdr3_nt: TGTGCCAGTAGTATCCTGGACAGGGAGGGCAATGAGCAGTTCTTC
clone_size: .; j_call: TRBJ1-2; d_call: .; v_call: TRBV7-2; cdr3_aa: CASSSMQATGPFYGYTF; cdr3_nt: TGTGCCAGCAGCTCCATGCAAGCGACAGGACCTTTCTATGGCTACACCTTC
clone_size: .; j_call: TRBJ2-2; d_call: .; v_call: TRBV5-1; cdr3_aa: CASSDGVAGGELFF; cdr3_nt: TGCGCCAGCAGCGATGGGGTGGCCGGCGGGGAGCTGTTTTTT
clone_size: .; j_call: TRBJ2-7; d_call: .; v_call: TRBV6-1; cdr3_aa: CASTRSMAQAVLQYF; cdr3_nt: TGTGCCAGCACCCGATCTATGGCACAGGCGGTGTTGCAGTACTTC
clone_size: .; j_call: TRBJ2-1; d_call: .; v_call: TRBV11-1; cdr3_aa: CASSLNPLQEPSYNEQFF; cdr3_nt: TGTGCCAGCAGCTTAAACCCCCTCCAGGAGCCATCCTACAATGAGCAGTTCTTC
clone_size: once; j_call: TRBJ1-2; d_call: .; v_call: TRBV10-3; cdr3_aa: CAISERGNYGYTF; cdr3_nt: TGTGCCATCAGTGAGCGGGGAAACTATGGCTACACCTTC
clone_size: .; j_call: TRBJ2-3; d_call: TRBD2; v_call: TRBV6-5; cdr3_aa: CASRTTSGLTDTQYF; cdr3_nt: TGTGCCAGCAGAACGACTAGCGGGCTGACAGATACGCAGTATTTT
clone_size: .; j_call: TRBJ1-4; d_call: TRBD1; v_call: TRBV6-1; cdr3_aa: CASSRDRNEKLFF; cdr3_nt: TGTGCCAGCTCCCGGGACAGAAATGAAAAACTGTTTTTT
clone_size: .; j_call: TRBJ2-2; d_call: TRBD1; v_call: TRBV5-4; cdr3_aa: CASSFDRDGELFF; cdr3_nt: TGTGCCAGCAGCTTCGACAGGGACGGGGAGCTGTTTTTT
clone_size: .; j_call: TRBJ2-5; d_call: TRBD1; v_call: TRBV7-9; cdr3_aa: CASSPGSGGAETQYF; cdr3_nt: TGTGCCAGCAGCCCAGGGTCAGGGGGCGCCGAGACCCAGTACTTC
clone_size: once; j_call: TRBJ2-2; d_call: .; v_call: TRBV5-1; cdr3_aa: CASSLANGRTGELFF; cdr3_nt: TGCGCCAGCAGCTTGGCTAATGGTAGGACCGGGGAGCTGTTTTTT
clone_size: .; j_call: TRBJ2-3; d_call: .; v_call: TRBV19; cdr3_aa: CASSMGGGTDTQYF; cdr3_nt: TGTGCCAGTAGTATGGGGGGTGGAACAGATACGCAGTATTTT
clone_size: .; j_call: TRBJ2-6; d_call: TRBD1; v_call: TRBV5-1; cdr3_aa: CASSGSGDRHSGANVLTF; cdr3_nt: TGCGCCAGCAGCGGCTCCGGGGACAGGCACTCTGGGGCCAACGTCCTGACTTTC
clone_size: .; j_call: TRBJ2-5; d_call: .; v_call: TRBV19; cdr3_aa: CASSISTQETQYF; cdr3_nt: TGTGCCAGTAGTATTTCGACCCAAGAGACCCAGTACTTC
clone_size: .; j_call: TRBJ2-3; d_call: .; v_call: TRBV7-2; cdr3_aa: CASSHGRDADTQYF; cdr3_nt: TGTGCCAGCAGCCATGGTCGGGATGCGGATACGCAGTATTTT
clone_size: .; j_call: TRBJ1-4; d_call: TRBD1; v_call: TRBV7-9; cdr3_aa: CASSKGQNNEKLFF; cdr3_nt: TGTGCCAGCAGCAAGGGACAGAACAATGAAAAACTGTTTTTT
clone_size: .; j_call: TRBJ1-2; d_call: TRBD1; v_call: TRBV25-1; cdr3_aa: CASSESPTGHYGYTF; cdr3_nt: TGTGCCAGCAGTGAATCCCCGACAGGGCACTATGGCTACACCTTC
clone_size: .; j_call: TRBJ2-3; d_call: .; v_call: TRBV5-1; cdr3_aa: CASSPRESSSTDTQYF; cdr3_nt: TGCGCCAGCAGCCCCCGGGAGAGTTCTAGCACAGATACGCAGTATTTT
clone_size: .; j_call: TRBJ1-1; d_call: .; v_call: TRBV19; cdr3_aa: CASSTGARNTEAFF; cdr3_nt: TGTGCCAGTAGTACAGGGGCGAGGAACACTGAAGCTTTCTTT
clone_size: .; j_call: TRBJ2-3; d_call: .; v_call: TRBV10-3; cdr3_aa: CAISETTGGLTPSTDTQYF; cdr3_nt: TGTGCCATCAGTGAAACCACCGGGGGGCTAACCCCTAGCACAGATACGCAGTATTTT
clone_size: .; j_call: TRBJ2-5; d_call: TRBD1; v_call: TRBV30; cdr3_aa: CAWSEGTGNQETQYF; cdr3_nt: TGTGCCTGGAGTGAAGGGACAGGGAACCAAGAGACCCAGTACTTC
clone_size: .; j_call: TRBJ2-7; d_call: .; v_call: TRBV6-5; cdr3_aa: CANEGNYEQYF; cdr3_nt: TGTGCGAACGAGGGGAACTACGAGCAGTACTTC
clone_size: .; j_call: TRBJ2-1; d_call: .; v_call: TRBV18; cdr3_aa: CASSPGGGGANEQFF; cdr3_nt: TGTGCCAGCTCACCAGGCGGAGGGGGGGCCAATGAGCAGTTCTTC
clone_size: .; j_call: TRBJ2-1; d_call: TRBD2; v_call: TRBV12-5; cdr3_aa: CASGPPYTLLANNEQFF; cdr3_nt: TGTGCTAGTGGTCCCCCCTATACATTACTAGCGAACAATGAGCAGTTCTTC
clone_size: .; j_call: TRBJ2-7; d_call: .; v_call: TRBV7-9; cdr3_aa: CASSLASQGGNEQYF; cdr3_nt: TGTGCCAGCAGCTTAGCGTCTCAGGGCGGGAACGAGCAGTACTTC
clone_size: .; j_call: TRBJ1-3; d_call: .; v_call: TRBV19; cdr3_aa: CASSVREAPRSGNTIYF; cdr3_nt: TGTGCCAGTAGTGTCAGGGAAGCTCCCCGCTCTGGAAACACCATATATTTT
clone_size: once; j_call: TRBJ1-1; d_call: .; v_call: TRBV7-9; cdr3_aa: CASSLGASNTEAFF; cdr3_nt: TGTGCCAGCAGCTTAGGGGCCTCGAACACTGAAGCTTTCTTT
clone_size: once; j_call: TRBJ2-2; d_call: TRBD2; v_call: TRBV4-1; cdr3_aa: CASSQEGASGGNTGELFF; cdr3_nt: TGCGCCAGCAGCCAAGAGGGCGCTAGCGGGGGTAACACCGGGGAGCTGTTTTTT